The TCR beta chain described here comes from a study of radiotherapy plus CTLA-4 blockade in lung cancer. Study-level background: Of all patients, 15% to 20% responded objectively and 25% to 40% showed disease control. Study conclusions and caveats: Increased serum interferon-beta after radiation also reportedly predicted response strongly. Radiotherapy with ipilimumab was followed by blood expansion of tumor-derived clones.

After removal of 8 bases from V and 1 base from J, the junction contained 13 bases not matched to a gene. The CDR3 is 17 residues long. Germline CDR1 MDHEN, CDR2 SYDVKM. On this clone itself: Its target is unknown.

Ipilimumab-mediated CTLA-4 blockade plus focal radiation was given to patients having chemo-refractory metastatic non-small-cell lung cancer. The table came from immunoSEQ multiplex PCR; TCRdb's copy has only in-frame clones and leaves some out. The sample lists tens of thousands of clones, around 90% seen once, with roughly two fifths in the top ten. The V call is TRBV28, the J call TRBJ2-7, with 11 bases identical to TRBD2. This TCR was recovered from a human donor with non-small cell lung cancer that progressed on radiotherapy plus ipilimumab. The sequenced sample was peripheral blood, obtained from a patient treated with radiotherapy plus ipilimumab. CDR3 protein: CASYSIAGTSGSYEQYF. The CDR3 coding sequence is TGTGCCAGCTATAGCATAGCCGGGACTAGCGGTTCCTACGAGCAGTACTTC.